This T cell receptor beta chain was sequenced for a study of shared clonotypes between healthy human individuals. Study-wide findings and caveats: Generally, estimated richness proved larger in naive subsets than it did in memory subsets.

As regards this clone: What it binds is unknown. The identical CDR3 is also encoded by other nucleotide sequences in the sample.

CDR3 length: 15 amino acids. Per germline, CDR1 KGHSH and CDR2 LQKENI. V was clipped by 1 base and J by 0 bases, with 7 bases between them. Some clones are missing from TCRdb's copy, which holds only in-frame ones; the method was immunoSEQ multiplex PCR. The sample includes some 2,500,000 clones, around 93% of them seen just once. The receptor was isolated from a man younger than 35 in good health. Some clones in this sample may be carry-over from other donors' samples. The sequencing sample was made of naive CD4+ T cells from PBMCs. Subset of the sample: CD45RA+ positively selected. The chain is built from TRBV18 and TRBJ2-1; D is uncertain. CDR3 amino acids: CASSPLASSYNEQFF. CDR3 bases: TGTGCCAGCTCACCACTAGCCAGCTCCTACAATGAGCAGTTCTTC.